This T cell receptor (beta chain) was captured in a study of T cell responses to AZD1222 COVID-19 vaccine. Findings of the study overall: Reports say nearly half of spike-specific TCRs go after unmutated variant regions. Donors were chiefly white British, with a greater number of females, and clonal diversity was perhaps underestimated. Dominant at 160-218 and 743-854, vaccine-associated CD4 TCRs also spanned spike. Sampling that yielded the repertoires occurred only after the peak T cell response.

V was trimmed by 6 bases and J by 2 bases, leaving 20 bases between them. Per germline, CDR1 SGHRS and CDR2 YFSETQ. The CDR3 covers 16 residues. The method was immunoSEQ multiplex PCR; TCRdb's version includes in-frame clones alone and lacks a portion of them. The table lists 95,000 to 150,000 clones, 80% to 90% of them singletons. To note about this clone: The antigen is not known.

Sequenced material: peripheral blood, taken on day 0 of AZD1222 vaccination. This chain uses TRBV5-1 with TRBJ2-5; weak D call: TRBD1 (5 bases). The TCR comes from an adult in good health. The CDR3 DNA follows: TGCGCCAGCACCCCTTATGGGAATAGGGGACAAGAGACCCAGTACTTC. It translates to CASTPYGNRGQETQYF.